This T cell receptor (beta chain) originates from a study of T cell repertoires in aging, cancer and after chemotherapy. Points from the study as a whole: Compared with age-matched healthy donors, untreated hematological or solid cancer patients showed higher blood TCR clonality.

Remarks on this clonotype: Antigen unknown.

A mixed TRB-A/B primer pool amplified rearranged TRB by multiplex touch-down PCR. TCRdb analysed the multiplex PCR reads with MiXCR anew, one entry per CDR3 protein. The table has approximately 2,500 distinct CDR3 sequences, under 35% seen once. Amplification of TCR beta used genomic DNA extracted from peripheral blood. Trimming removed 6 bases at V and 3 bases at J, with 23 bases between. The CDR3 contains 17 residues. The germline V gene has CDR1 MNHEY and CDR2 SVGEGT. The TCR originated in a human donor with a solid tumor. The sequencing sample was made of blood. The chain is built from TRBV6-2 or TRBV6-3 and TRBJ1-2; D might be TRBD1 (5 bases). The CDR3 is CASRPFDLDRGDYGYTF. CDR3 coding DNA: TGTGCCAGCAGACCTTTTGACCTCGACAGAGGGGACTATGGCTACACCTTC.